A selection of T cell receptor beta chains follows, all from one sample in a study of blood T cell repertoires in COVID-19. Profiling relied on immunoSEQ multiplex PCR, and the TCRdb table lists in-frame clones only, not all of them. The sample holds about 370,000 clones, roughly nine tenths seen once. Sequencing was performed on PBMCs or T cells enriched from blood (not recorded which). These receptors were taken from a young man who had recovered from COVID-19. CDR3s include the opening cysteine and the closing phenylalanine or tryptophan. Each record gives: D gene, clone size, J gene, V gene, CDR3 protein, CDR3 DNA. A D gene is named only where the DNA matches it firmly. A row's size may be missing; if present it is once, few, many or a size class.

d_call: TRBD1; clone_size: few; j_call: TRBJ2-2; v_call: TRBV29-1; cdr3_aa: CSVAPGTGGTGELFF; cdr3_nt: TGCAGCGTTGCCCCCGGGACAGGGGGCACCGGGGAGCTGTTTTTT
d_call: TRBD1; clone_size: .; j_call: TRBJ2-3; v_call: TRBV5-4; cdr3_aa: CASSTRQGSPDTQYF; cdr3_nt: TGTGCCAGCAGCACCCGACAGGGATCTCCAGATACGCAGTATTTT
d_call: .; clone_size: once; j_call: TRBJ1-2; v_call: TRBV3-1/TRBV3-2; cdr3_aa: CASSQRGNYGYTF; cdr3_nt: TGTGCCAGCAGCCAACGGGGAAACTATGGCTACACCTTC
d_call: .; clone_size: once; j_call: TRBJ1-4; v_call: TRBV18; cdr3_aa: CASSPSRVVEKLFF; cdr3_nt: TGTGCCAGCTCACCATCCAGGGTAGTTGAAAAACTGTTTTTT
d_call: .; clone_size: .; j_call: TRBJ2-3; v_call: TRBV9; cdr3_aa: CASSVDRSLYTDTQYF; cdr3_nt: TGTGCCAGCAGCGTAGATCGCTCCCTATACACAGATACGCAGTATTTT
d_call: TRBD2; clone_size: .; j_call: TRBJ2-2; v_call: TRBV19; cdr3_aa: CASSIIRGANTGELFF; cdr3_nt: TGTGCCAGTAGTATTATTCGGGGGGCGAACACCGGGGAGCTGTTTTTT
d_call: TRBD2; clone_size: .; j_call: TRBJ2-7; v_call: TRBV5-1; cdr3_aa: CASSWTSGGNYEQYF; cdr3_nt: TGCGCCAGCAGCTGGACTAGCGGGGGCAACTACGAGCAGTACTTC
d_call: TRBD1; clone_size: .; j_call: TRBJ1-2; v_call: TRBV27; cdr3_aa: CASSPRSGGSYGYTF; cdr3_nt: TGTGCCAGCAGTCCCCGCTCAGGGGGATCCTATGGCTACACCTTC
d_call: .; clone_size: .; j_call: TRBJ2-6; v_call: TRBV5-1; cdr3_aa: CASSLRGPGANVLTF; cdr3_nt: TGCGCCAGCAGCCTCAGGGGCCCTGGGGCCAACGTCCTGACTTTC
d_call: TRBD1; clone_size: .; j_call: TRBJ2-7; v_call: TRBV9; cdr3_aa: CASSVDGTGAYEQYF; cdr3_nt: TGTGCCAGCAGCGTAGATGGGACAGGGGCCTACGAGCAGTACTTC
d_call: TRBD2; clone_size: .; j_call: TRBJ2-1; v_call: TRBV24-1; cdr3_aa: CATSEGLAGANEQFF; cdr3_nt: TGTGCCACCAGTGAGGGACTAGCGGGAGCCAATGAGCAGTTCTTC
d_call: .; clone_size: .; j_call: TRBJ1-5; v_call: TRBV30; cdr3_aa: CAWSMGRSQPQHF; cdr3_nt: TGTGCCTGGAGCATGGGGAGGTCACAGCCCCAGCATTTT
d_call: .; clone_size: .; j_call: TRBJ1-2; v_call: TRBV29-1; cdr3_aa: CSGAIDKNYGYTF; cdr3_nt: TGCAGCGGGGCAATTGACAAAAACTATGGCTACACCTTC
d_call: .; clone_size: .; j_call: TRBJ1-1; v_call: TRBV18; cdr3_aa: CASSPSRAGDEAFF; cdr3_nt: TGTGCCAGCTCACCATCCCGGGCAGGGGACGAAGCTTTCTTT
d_call: .; clone_size: .; j_call: TRBJ1-5; v_call: TRBV28; cdr3_aa: CASSRNQGRSNQPQHF; cdr3_nt: TGTGCCAGCAGTCGCAACCAGGGAAGGAGCAATCAGCCCCAGCATTTT
d_call: .; clone_size: .; j_call: TRBJ1-3; v_call: TRBV11-3; cdr3_aa: CASSLGGNSGNTIYF; cdr3_nt: TGTGCCAGCAGCTTAGGAGGAAACTCTGGAAACACCATATATTTT
d_call: TRBD1; clone_size: .; j_call: TRBJ2-1; v_call: TRBV19; cdr3_aa: CASSTPRDRVYEQFF; cdr3_nt: TGTGCCAGTAGTACACCCCGGGACAGGGTCTATGAGCAGTTCTTC
d_call: .; clone_size: once; j_call: TRBJ1-1; v_call: TRBV27; cdr3_aa: CASSLGGHTEAFF; cdr3_nt: TGTGCCAGCAGTTTAGGTGGGCACACTGAAGCTTTCTTT
d_call: TRBD1; clone_size: .; j_call: TRBJ1-6; v_call: TRBV5-6; cdr3_aa: CASSHRGRNSPLHF; cdr3_nt: TGTGCCAGCAGTCACAGGGGCCGGAATTCACCCCTCCACTTT
d_call: TRBD1; clone_size: once; j_call: TRBJ1-6; v_call: TRBV7-6; cdr3_aa: CATRQGNNSPLHF; cdr3_nt: TGTGCCACTCGACAGGGAAATAATTCACCCCTCCACTTT
d_call: .; clone_size: .; j_call: TRBJ1-1; v_call: TRBV5-1; cdr3_aa: CASSRSQTGSAEAFF; cdr3_nt: TGCGCCAGCAGCCGATCTCAAACAGGGAGCGCTGAAGCTTTCTTT
d_call: .; clone_size: .; j_call: TRBJ2-7; v_call: TRBV5-5; cdr3_aa: CASSLGRGSSYEQYF; cdr3_nt: TGTGCCAGCAGCTTGGGTCGCGGCAGCTCCTACGAGCAGTACTTC
d_call: .; clone_size: .; j_call: TRBJ1-1; v_call: TRBV7-9; cdr3_aa: CASSSLTGSYTEAFF; cdr3_nt: TGTGCCAGCAGCTCCCTCACCGGGAGTTACACTGAAGCTTTCTTT
d_call: .; clone_size: .; j_call: TRBJ2-1; v_call: TRBV28; cdr3_aa: CASSRLLADSYNEQFF; cdr3_nt: TGTGCCAGCAGCCGATTACTAGCAGACTCCTACAATGAGCAGTTCTTC
d_call: .; clone_size: .; j_call: TRBJ1-1; v_call: TRBV6-5; cdr3_aa: CASSYGQTTEAFF; cdr3_nt: TGTGCCAGCAGTTATGGACAGACCACTGAAGCTTTCTTT
d_call: TRBD1; clone_size: .; j_call: TRBJ2-7; v_call: TRBV7-8; cdr3_aa: CASSLIPGGYEQYF; cdr3_nt: TGTGCCAGCAGCTTAATTCCAGGGGGCTACGAGCAGTACTTC
d_call: .; clone_size: .; j_call: TRBJ2-7; v_call: TRBV6-5; cdr3_aa: CASSSPGRHEQYF; cdr3_nt: TGTGCCAGCAGTTCCCCCGGGAGACACGAGCAGTACTTC
d_call: TRBD1; clone_size: .; j_call: TRBJ1-2; v_call: TRBV5-1; cdr3_aa: CASSQPDRGGGGYTF; cdr3_nt: TGCGCCAGCAGCCAACCGGACAGGGGAGGAGGTGGCTACACCTTC
d_call: .; clone_size: .; j_call: TRBJ2-7; v_call: TRBV9; cdr3_aa: CASSVADRNYEQYF; cdr3_nt: TGTGCCAGCAGCGTAGCGGACAGAAATTACGAGCAGTACTTC
d_call: TRBD2; clone_size: .; j_call: TRBJ2-3; v_call: TRBV10-3; cdr3_aa: CAISESPGLAETDTQYF; cdr3_nt: TGTGCCATCAGTGAGTCTCCGGGACTAGCGGAAACAGATACGCAGTATTTT
d_call: .; clone_size: .; j_call: TRBJ2-2; v_call: TRBV27; cdr3_aa: CASSLINSGNTGELFF; cdr3_nt: TGTGCCAGCAGTTTAATAAACAGCGGGAACACCGGGGAGCTGTTTTTT
d_call: .; clone_size: once; j_call: TRBJ2-2; v_call: TRBV28; cdr3_aa: CASLWGGATGELFF; cdr3_nt: TGTGCCAGCCTTTGGGGGGGCGCCACCGGGGAGCTGTTTTTT
d_call: TRBD1; clone_size: .; j_call: TRBJ1-5; v_call: TRBV24-1; cdr3_aa: CATQDRGHQPQHF; cdr3_nt: TGTGCCACCCAGGACAGGGGGCATCAGCCCCAGCATTTT
d_call: .; clone_size: .; j_call: TRBJ2-7; v_call: TRBV11-2; cdr3_aa: CASSSRERGVHEQYF; cdr3_nt: TGTGCCAGCAGCTCCCGGGAGAGGGGCGTCCACGAGCAGTACTTC
d_call: .; clone_size: .; j_call: TRBJ2-5; v_call: TRBV6-5; cdr3_aa: CASSYRTDGETQYF; cdr3_nt: TGTGCCAGCAGTTACAGGACAGATGGAGAGACCCAGTACTTC
d_call: .; clone_size: .; j_call: TRBJ2-4; v_call: TRBV5-1; cdr3_aa: CASSLSRWELAKNIQYF; cdr3_nt: TGCGCCAGCAGCTTGAGTAGGTGGGAGTTAGCCAAAAACATTCAGTACTTC
d_call: .; clone_size: .; j_call: TRBJ2-6; v_call: TRBV27; cdr3_aa: CASSLLGDPSGANVLTF; cdr3_nt: TGTGCCAGCAGTTTACTAGGAGACCCCTCTGGGGCCAACGTCCTGACTTTC
d_call: TRBD1; clone_size: .; j_call: TRBJ2-1; v_call: TRBV4-1; cdr3_aa: CASSQDPGTVYNEQFF; cdr3_nt: TGCGCCAGCAGCCAAGACCCGGGGACAGTCTACAATGAGCAGTTCTTC
d_call: .; clone_size: .; j_call: TRBJ1-4; v_call: TRBV7-9; cdr3_aa: CASSVQTGLNEKLFF; cdr3_nt: TGTGCCAGCAGCGTACAAACAGGGCTTAATGAAAAACTGTTTTTT
d_call: .; clone_size: .; j_call: TRBJ2-5; v_call: TRBV28; cdr3_aa: CASKDSGETQYF; cdr3_nt: TGTGCCAGCAAGGACAGTGGAGAGACCCAGTACTTC
d_call: .; clone_size: .; j_call: TRBJ1-3; v_call: TRBV5-1; cdr3_aa: CASSLVGSSGNTIYF; cdr3_nt: TGCGCCAGCAGCTTGGTAGGGAGCTCTGGAAACACCATATATTTT
d_call: TRBD1; clone_size: .; j_call: TRBJ2-7; v_call: TRBV11-1; cdr3_aa: CASSLGTGSLEQYF; cdr3_nt: TGTGCCAGCAGCTTAGGGACAGGGTCACTCGAGCAGTACTTC
d_call: .; clone_size: .; j_call: TRBJ2-2; v_call: TRBV4-3; cdr3_aa: CASSPQGTRNTGELFF; cdr3_nt: TGCGCCAGCAGCCCTCAGGGGACGAGGAACACCGGGGAGCTGTTTTTT
d_call: .; clone_size: .; j_call: TRBJ1-6; v_call: TRBV6-5; cdr3_aa: CASSYSSRAGSPLHF; cdr3_nt: TGTGCCAGCAGTTACTCATCCAGGGCCGGTTCACCCCTCCACTTT
d_call: .; clone_size: .; j_call: TRBJ1-1; v_call: TRBV15; cdr3_aa: CATSSGVGGTEAFF; cdr3_nt: TGTGCCACCAGCAGCGGTGTGGGGGGGACTGAAGCTTTCTTT
d_call: TRBD2; clone_size: .; j_call: TRBJ2-1; v_call: TRBV7-2; cdr3_aa: CASSYQGLAGTEQFF; cdr3_nt: TGTGCCAGCAGCTACCAGGGACTAGCGGGAACTGAGCAGTTCTTC
d_call: TRBD1; clone_size: .; j_call: TRBJ2-4; v_call: TRBV4-2; cdr3_aa: CASSPEQGAFNIQYF; cdr3_nt: TGTGCCAGCAGCCCCGAACAGGGGGCGTTCAACATTCAGTACTTC
d_call: TRBD2; clone_size: .; j_call: TRBJ2-2; v_call: TRBV12-3/TRBV12-4; cdr3_aa: CASSSGGPGELFF; cdr3_nt: TGTGCCAGCAGTTCGGGGGGGCCAGGGGAGCTGTTTTTT